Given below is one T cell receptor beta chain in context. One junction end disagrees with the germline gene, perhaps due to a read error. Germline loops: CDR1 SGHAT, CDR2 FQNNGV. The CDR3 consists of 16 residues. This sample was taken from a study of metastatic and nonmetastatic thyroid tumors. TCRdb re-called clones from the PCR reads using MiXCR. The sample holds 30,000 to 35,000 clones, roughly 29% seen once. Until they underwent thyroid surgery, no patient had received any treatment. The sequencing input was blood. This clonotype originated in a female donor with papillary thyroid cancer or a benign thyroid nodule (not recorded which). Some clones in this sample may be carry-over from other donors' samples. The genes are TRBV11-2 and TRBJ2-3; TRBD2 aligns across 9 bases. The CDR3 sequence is CASSLGGGGRADTHYF. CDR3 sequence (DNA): TGTGCCAGCAGCTTAGGCGGGGGGGGTAGAGCGGATACGCACTATTTT.